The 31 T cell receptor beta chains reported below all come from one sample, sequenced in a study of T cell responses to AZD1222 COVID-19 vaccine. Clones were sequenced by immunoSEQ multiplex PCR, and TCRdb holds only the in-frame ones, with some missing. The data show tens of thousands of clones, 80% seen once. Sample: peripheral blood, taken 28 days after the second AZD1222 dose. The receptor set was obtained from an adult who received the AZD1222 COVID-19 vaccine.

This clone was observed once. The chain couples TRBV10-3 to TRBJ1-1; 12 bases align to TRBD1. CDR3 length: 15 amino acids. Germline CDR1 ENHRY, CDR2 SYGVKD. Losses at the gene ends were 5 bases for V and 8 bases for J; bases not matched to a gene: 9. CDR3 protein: CAISKGTGGFYEAFF. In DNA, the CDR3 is TGTGCCATCAGTAAGGGGACAGGGGGCTTTTACGAAGCTTTCTTT.

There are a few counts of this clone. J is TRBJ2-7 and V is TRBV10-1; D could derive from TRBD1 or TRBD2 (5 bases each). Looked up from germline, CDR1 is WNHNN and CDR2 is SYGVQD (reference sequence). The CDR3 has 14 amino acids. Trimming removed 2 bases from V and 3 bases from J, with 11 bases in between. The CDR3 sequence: CASSERGEGYEQYF. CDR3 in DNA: TGCGCCAGCAGTGAGAGGGGCGAGGGCTACGAGCAGTACTTC.

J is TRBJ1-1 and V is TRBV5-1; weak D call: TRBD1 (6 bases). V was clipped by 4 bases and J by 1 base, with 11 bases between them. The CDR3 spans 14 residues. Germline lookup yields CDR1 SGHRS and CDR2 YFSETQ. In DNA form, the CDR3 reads TGCGCCAGCAGCCAGACAGGAGCGAACACTGAAGCTTTCTTT. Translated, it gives CASSQTGANTEAFF. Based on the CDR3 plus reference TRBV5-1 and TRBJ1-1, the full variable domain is KAGVTQTPRYLIKTRGQQVTLSCSPISGHRSVSWYQQTPGQGLQFLFEYFSETQRNKGNFPGRFSGRQFSNSRSEMNVSTLELGDSALYLCASSQTGANTEAFFGQGTRLTVV.

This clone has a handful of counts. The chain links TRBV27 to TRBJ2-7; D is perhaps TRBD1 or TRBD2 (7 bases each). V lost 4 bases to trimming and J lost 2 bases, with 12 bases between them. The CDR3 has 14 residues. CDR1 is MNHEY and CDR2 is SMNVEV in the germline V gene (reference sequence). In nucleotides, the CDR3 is TGTGCCAGCAGTTCCAGGGGGGGACCCTACGAGCAGTACTTC. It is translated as CASSSRGGPYEQYF.

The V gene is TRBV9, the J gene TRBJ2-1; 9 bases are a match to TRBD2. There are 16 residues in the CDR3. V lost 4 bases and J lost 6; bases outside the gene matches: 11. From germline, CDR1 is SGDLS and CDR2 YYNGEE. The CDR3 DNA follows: TGTGCCAGCAGCTCCCCGACTAGCGGAAGGGCCAATGAGCAGTTCTTC. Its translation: CASSSPTSGRANEQFF.

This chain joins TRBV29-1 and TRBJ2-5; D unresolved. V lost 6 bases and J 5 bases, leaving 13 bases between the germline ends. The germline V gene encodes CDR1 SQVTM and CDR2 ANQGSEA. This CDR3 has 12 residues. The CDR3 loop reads CSVIGFRETQYF. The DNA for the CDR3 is TGCAGCGTAATAGGTTTTCGGGAGACCCAGTACTTC.

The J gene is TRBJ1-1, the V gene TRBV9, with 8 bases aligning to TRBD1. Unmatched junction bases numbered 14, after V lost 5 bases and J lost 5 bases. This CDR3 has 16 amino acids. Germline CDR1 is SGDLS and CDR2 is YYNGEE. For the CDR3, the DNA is TGTGCCAGCAGTCCTTCCACAGGACAGGGATGGACTGAAGCTTTCTTT. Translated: CASSPSTGQGWTEAFF.

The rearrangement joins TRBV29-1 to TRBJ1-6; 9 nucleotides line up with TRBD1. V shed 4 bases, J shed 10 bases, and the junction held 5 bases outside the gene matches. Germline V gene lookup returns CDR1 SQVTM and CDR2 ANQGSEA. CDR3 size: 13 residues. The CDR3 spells CSVAQGAKSPLHF. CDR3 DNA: TGCAGCGTTGCACAGGGGGCGAAATCACCCCTCCACTTT.

CDR3 sequence (DNA): TGTGCCAGCTCCCTCACGACAGGGGGCGCTGGAAACACCATATATTTT. This encodes CASSLTTGGAGNTIYF. This rearrangement joins TRBV18 to TRBJ1-3; 10 nucleotides match TRBD1. Germline CDR1 reads KGHSH; CDR2 reads LQKENI. The V segment lost 6 bases and the J segment 2 bases; nucleotides outside the gene matches: 7. CDR3 length: 16 residues.

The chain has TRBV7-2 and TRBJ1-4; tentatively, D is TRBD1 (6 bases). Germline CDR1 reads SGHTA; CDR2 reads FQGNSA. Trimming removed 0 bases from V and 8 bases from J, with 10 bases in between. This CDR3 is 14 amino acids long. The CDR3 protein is CASSLARGAEKLFF. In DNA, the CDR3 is TGTGCCAGCAGCTTAGCGAGGGGGGCCGAAAAACTGTTTTTT.

The CDR3 here is CASQRRTGQETQYF. Here the CDR3 DNA reads TGCGCCAGCCAGCGGCGGACAGGTCAAGAGACCCAGTACTTC. The V call is TRBV10-1, the J call TRBJ2-5; 7 bases fit TRBD1. CDR1 is WNHNN and CDR2 is SYGVQD in the germline V gene (reference sequence). V dropped 8 bases and J dropped 2; count of bases not matched to a gene: 8. This CDR3 is built from 14 residues.

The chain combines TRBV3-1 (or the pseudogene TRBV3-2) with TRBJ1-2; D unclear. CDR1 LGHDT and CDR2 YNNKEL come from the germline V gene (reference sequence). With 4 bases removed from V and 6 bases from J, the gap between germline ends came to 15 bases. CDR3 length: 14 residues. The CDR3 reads CASSPSSLGDGYTF. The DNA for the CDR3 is TGTGCCAGCAGCCCATCCTCCCTCGGGGATGGCTACACCTTC.

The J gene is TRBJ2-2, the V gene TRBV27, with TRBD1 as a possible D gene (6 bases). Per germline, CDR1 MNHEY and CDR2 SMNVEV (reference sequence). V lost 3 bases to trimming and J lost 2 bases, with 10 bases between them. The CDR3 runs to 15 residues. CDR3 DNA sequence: TGTGCCAGCAGTTTCAGGACAGATAACACCGGGGAGCTGTTTTTT. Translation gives CASSFRTDNTGELFF.

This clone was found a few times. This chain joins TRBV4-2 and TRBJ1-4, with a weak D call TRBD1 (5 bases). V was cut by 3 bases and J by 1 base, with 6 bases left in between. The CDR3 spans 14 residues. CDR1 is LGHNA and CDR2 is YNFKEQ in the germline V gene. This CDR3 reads CASSQGGTNEKLFF. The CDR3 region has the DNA TGTGCCAGCAGCCAGGGGGGAACTAATGAAAAACTGTTTTTT.

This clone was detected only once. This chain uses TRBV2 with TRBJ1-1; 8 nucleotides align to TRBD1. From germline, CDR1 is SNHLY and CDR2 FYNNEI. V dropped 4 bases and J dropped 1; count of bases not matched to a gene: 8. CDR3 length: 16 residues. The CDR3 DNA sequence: TGTGCCAGCAGTGTGCCACGGGACAGGCCGAACACTGAAGCTTTCTTT. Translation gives CASSVPRDRPNTEAFF.

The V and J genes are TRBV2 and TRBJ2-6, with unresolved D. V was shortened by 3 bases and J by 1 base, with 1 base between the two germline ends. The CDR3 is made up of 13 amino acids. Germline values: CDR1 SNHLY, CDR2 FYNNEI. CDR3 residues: CASSDSGANVLTF. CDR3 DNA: TGTGCCAGCAGTGATTCTGGGGCCAACGTCCTGACTTTC.

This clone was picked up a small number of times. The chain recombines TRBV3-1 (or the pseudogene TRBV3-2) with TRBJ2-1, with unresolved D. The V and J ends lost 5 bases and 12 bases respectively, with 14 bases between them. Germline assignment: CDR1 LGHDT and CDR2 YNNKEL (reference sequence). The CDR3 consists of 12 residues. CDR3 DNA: TGTGCCAGCAGCGGACCCTCCAATCGGCAGTTCTTC. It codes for CASSGPSNRQFF.

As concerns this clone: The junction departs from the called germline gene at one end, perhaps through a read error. As DNA, the CDR3 is TGTGCCAGCAGTGAAGCGGGACAGGGGGACATAGGGAAGGGTTTT. Translating it yields CASSEAGQGDIGKGF. The rearrangement uses TRBV2 and TRBJ1-3, with 11 bases matching TRBD1. This CDR3 has 15 amino acids. Per germline, CDR1 SNHLY and CDR2 FYNNEI.

Here the CDR3 reads CAISGGQGSEKLFF. In nucleotides, the CDR3 is TGTGCCATCAGTGGGGGGCAGGGTAGCGAAAAACTGTTTTTT. The chain combines TRBV10-3 with TRBJ1-4; maybe TRBD1 (6 bases). Germline V CDR1 and CDR2: ENHRY, SYGVKD. V lost 4 bases, J lost 8 bases, and 14 bases lay in between. This CDR3 region has 14 residues.

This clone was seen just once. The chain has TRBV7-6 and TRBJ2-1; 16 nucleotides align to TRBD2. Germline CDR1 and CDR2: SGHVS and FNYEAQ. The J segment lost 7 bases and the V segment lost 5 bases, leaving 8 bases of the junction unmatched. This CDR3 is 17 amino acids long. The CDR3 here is CASSPGTSGGAVNEQFF. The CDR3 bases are TGTGCCAGCAGCCCTGGGACTAGCGGGGGGGCTGTAAATGAGCAGTTCTTC.

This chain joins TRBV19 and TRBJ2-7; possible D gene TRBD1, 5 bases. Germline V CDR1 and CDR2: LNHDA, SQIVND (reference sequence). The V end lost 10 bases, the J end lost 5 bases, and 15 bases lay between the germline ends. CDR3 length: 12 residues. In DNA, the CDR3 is TGTGCCAAAAAAAGGGGTCACGACGAGCAGTACGTC. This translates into CAKKRGHDEQYV.

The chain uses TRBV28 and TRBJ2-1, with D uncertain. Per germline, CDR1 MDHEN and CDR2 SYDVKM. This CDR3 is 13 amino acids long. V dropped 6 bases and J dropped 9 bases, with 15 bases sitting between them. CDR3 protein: CASRNLGFGEQFF. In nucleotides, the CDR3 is TGTGCCAGCAGGAACTTGGGGTTCGGTGAGCAGTTCTTC.

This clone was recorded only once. The CDR3 DNA reads as TGTGCCAGCCGCGTTCAGAGCTCCTACGAGCAGTACTTC. Translating gives CASRVQSSYEQYF. The chain carries TRBV28 and TRBJ2-7; D is uncertain. Germline V lookup: CDR1 MDHEN, CDR2 SYDVKM. CDR3 length equals 13 residues. V was shortened by 8 bases and J by 0 bases, with 11 bases between the two germline ends.

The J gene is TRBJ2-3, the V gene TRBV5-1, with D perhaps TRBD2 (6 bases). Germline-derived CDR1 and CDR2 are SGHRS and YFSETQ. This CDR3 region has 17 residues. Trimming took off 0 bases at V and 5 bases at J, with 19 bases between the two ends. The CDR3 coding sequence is TGCGCCAGCAGCTTGGCCGGGCGGGGAAATTTTATAGATACGCAGTATTTT. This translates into CASSLAGRGNFIDTQYF.

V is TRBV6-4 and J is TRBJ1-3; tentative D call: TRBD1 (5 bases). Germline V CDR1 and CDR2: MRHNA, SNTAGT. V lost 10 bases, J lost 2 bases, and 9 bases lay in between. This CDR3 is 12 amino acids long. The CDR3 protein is CATPGPGNTIYF. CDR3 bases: TGTGCCACCCCAGGGCCTGGAAACACCATATATTTT.

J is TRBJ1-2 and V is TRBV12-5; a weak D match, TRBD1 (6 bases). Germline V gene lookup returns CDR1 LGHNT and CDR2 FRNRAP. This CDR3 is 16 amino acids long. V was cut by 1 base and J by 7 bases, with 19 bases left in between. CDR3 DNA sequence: TGTGCTAGTGGTTTGGAGCCTTCAGGGGCGTACGGTGGCTACACCTTC. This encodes CASGLEPSGAYGGYTF.

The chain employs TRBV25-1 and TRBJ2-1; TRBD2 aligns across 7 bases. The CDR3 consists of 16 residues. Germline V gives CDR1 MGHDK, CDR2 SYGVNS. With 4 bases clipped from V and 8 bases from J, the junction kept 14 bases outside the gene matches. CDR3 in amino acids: CASSGPGGRALDEQFF. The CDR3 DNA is TGTGCCAGCAGTGGACCTGGGGGGAGGGCCCTAGATGAGCAGTTCTTC.

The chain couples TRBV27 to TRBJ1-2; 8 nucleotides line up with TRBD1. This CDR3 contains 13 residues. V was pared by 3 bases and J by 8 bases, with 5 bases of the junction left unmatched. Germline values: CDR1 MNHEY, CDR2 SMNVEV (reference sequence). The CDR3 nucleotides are TGTGCCAGCAGTTTCAGGGGGCAGGGGGGCTACACCTTC. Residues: CASSFRGQGGYTF.

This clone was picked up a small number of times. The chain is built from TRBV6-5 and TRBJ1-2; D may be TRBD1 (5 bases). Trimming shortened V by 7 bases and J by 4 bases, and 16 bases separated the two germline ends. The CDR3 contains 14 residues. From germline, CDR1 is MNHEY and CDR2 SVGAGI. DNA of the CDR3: TGTGCCAGCACCCGAACTGGACAAACCTATGGCTACACCTTC. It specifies CASTRTGQTYGYTF.

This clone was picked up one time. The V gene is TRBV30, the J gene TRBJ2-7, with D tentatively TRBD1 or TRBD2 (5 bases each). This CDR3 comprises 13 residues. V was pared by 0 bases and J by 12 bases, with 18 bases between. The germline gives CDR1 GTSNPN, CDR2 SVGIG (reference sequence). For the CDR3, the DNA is TGTGCCTGGAGTGTCCAAGCCGGGGCTAAGGGGTACTTC. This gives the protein CAWSVQAGAKGYF.

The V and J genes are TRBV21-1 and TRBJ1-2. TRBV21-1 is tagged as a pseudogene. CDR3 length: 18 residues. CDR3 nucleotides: TGTGCCAGCAACCCATACGGGTTCCCAAAAGGGACTAACTATGGCTACACCTTC. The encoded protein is CASNPYGFPKGTNYGYTF.